Listed here are 10 T cell receptor beta chains from one sample, sequenced in a study of blood T cell repertoires in COVID-19. TCRdb's copy holds only in-frame clones and misses some; the assay was immunoSEQ multiplex PCR. The profile shows about 120,000 clones, 90% of them singletons. Material for sequencing was peripheral blood. These receptors were collected from a man aged 60 to 69 with COVID-19, enrolled during active disease.

V gene TRBV5-1 combines with J gene TRBJ2-5; 7 nucleotides match TRBD1. This CDR3 is 13 amino acids long. Trimming took 2 bases from V and 4 from J; bases not matched to a gene: 2. Germline loops: CDR1 SGHRS, CDR2 YFSETQ. The CDR3 DNA reads TGCGCCAGCAGCTTCGCAGGGGGAGAGACCCAGTACTTC. It specifies CASSFAGGETQYF.

V and J are TRBV30 and TRBJ1-1; TRBD1 agrees at 8 bases. Germline V lookup: CDR1 GTSNPN, CDR2 SVGIG (reference sequence). CDR3 length: 15 amino acids. With V trimmed by 0 bases and J by 5 bases, 8 bases remained unmatched. CDR3 sequence: CAWSVDRGVWTEAFF. In nucleotides, the CDR3 is TGTGCCTGGAGTGTTGACAGGGGCGTGTGGACTGAAGCTTTCTTT.

CDR3 coding DNA: TGTGCCAGCAGTGAAATCCAGGGCTATCAGCCCCAGCATTTT. Its translation: CASSEIQGYQPQHF. The V and J genes are TRBV6-1 and TRBJ1-5; a weak D match, TRBD1 (5 bases). The CDR3 covers 14 residues. V lost 2 bases, J lost 5 bases, and 10 bases lay in between. Germline CDR1 MNHNS, CDR2 SASEGT.

The chain has TRBV6-5 and TRBJ2-5, with D tentatively TRBD2 (7 bases). Germline V gene sequence: CDR1 MNHEY, CDR2 SVGAGI. The V end lost 0 bases, the J end lost 4 bases, and 12 bases lay between the germline ends. The CDR3 has 15 residues. The CDR3 region is CASSYSRGGRETQYF. The CDR3 coding sequence is TGTGCCAGCAGTTACTCGAGGGGGGGAAGAGAGACCCAGTACTTC.

The chain combines TRBV6-2 or TRBV6-3 with TRBJ2-2; 10 positions match TRBD2. This CDR3 has 15 amino acids. Germline V gives CDR1 MNHEY, CDR2 SVGEGT. V shed 4 bases, J shed 7 bases, and the junction held 6 bases outside the gene matches. The CDR3 sequence is CASSLTSGFDGELFF. In DNA, the CDR3 is TGTGCCAGCAGTTTGACTAGCGGGTTTGACGGGGAGCTGTTTTTT.

V and J are TRBV5-1 and TRBJ2-3; possibly TRBD1 for D (5 bases). The CDR3 spans 17 residues. CDR1 is SGHRS, CDR2 YFSETQ, per germline. V dropped 2 bases and J dropped 5 bases, with 21 bases sitting between them. For the CDR3, the DNA is TGCGCCAGCAGCTTTGGTGGGGCGGCCCAACTGGGAGATACGCAGTATTTT. It codes for CASSFGGAAQLGDTQYF.

The chain recombines TRBV5-1 with TRBJ1-1; D may be TRBD1 (6 bases). The ends were cut back, 4 bases at V and 5 bases at J, with 15 bases in the middle. CDR3 length equals 14 residues. Germline assignment: CDR1 SGHRS and CDR2 YFSETQ. Here the CDR3 reads CASSVTGLRTEAFF. The CDR3 region has the DNA TGCGCCAGCAGCGTAACAGGGCTGAGAACTGAAGCTTTCTTT.

J is TRBJ2-1 and V is TRBV5-1; no clear D. Trimming took off 0 bases at V and 6 bases at J, with 22 bases between the two ends. CDR3 size: 18 residues. Germline V gene lookup returns CDR1 SGHRS and CDR2 YFSETQ. CDR3 loop: CASSLGDTLRYARNEQFF. CDR3 in DNA: TGCGCCAGCAGCTTGGGAGATACCCTACGATACGCCCGCAATGAGCAGTTCTTC.

V and J are TRBV7-2 and TRBJ2-1; a possible D gene is TRBD1 (5 bases). V was shortened by 7 bases and J by 7 bases, with 17 bases between the two germline ends. The CDR3 is made up of 14 amino acids. The germline V gene encodes CDR1 SGHTA and CDR2 FQGNSA. Written as DNA, the CDR3 is TGTGCCAGCACATTTTGGGGCAATTATAATGAGCAGTTCTTC. It encodes CASTFWGNYNEQFF.

The V and J genes are TRBV4-2 and TRBJ2-7, with D unresolved. This CDR3 has 15 residues. The ends were cut back, 1 base at V and 5 bases at J, with 15 bases in the middle. CDR1 LGHNA and CDR2 YNFKEQ come from the germline V gene. The CDR3 loop reads CASSQGIRSVHEQYF. The CDR3 DNA reads as TGTGCCAGCAGCCAAGGAATTAGGAGCGTCCACGAGCAGTACTTC.